The 7 T cell receptor beta chains below all came from one sample that was sequenced in a study of T cells after yellow fever vaccination. TCRdb recomputed calls from the 5' RACE reads with MiXCR, one row per CDR3 protein. This table has about 150,000 distinct CDR3 sequences, approximately 6.6% appearing once. The source was CD4+ T cells sorted from PBMCs, collected 10 days after the yellow fever booster vaccination. All receptors derive from a man aged 25 to 40 who received the YFV17D yellow fever vaccine.

The J gene is TRBJ2-3, the V gene TRBV20-1; 9 bases match TRBD2. The CDR3 is 16 residues long. The J segment lost 0 bases and the V segment lost 2 bases, leaving 6 bases of the junction unmatched. In germline, CDR1 is DFQATT, CDR2 SNEGSKA (reference sequence). The CDR3 nucleotides are TGCAGTGCTAGACGGGGGCTAGCGGGGAGCACAGATACGCAGTATTTT. Translating it yields CSARRGLAGSTDTQYF.

This clonotype showed up many times. The V call is TRBV27, the J call TRBJ2-5, with unresolved D. The CDR3 spans 13 residues. Trimming shortened V by 5 bases and J by 1 base, and 8 bases separated the two germline ends. Germline V CDR1 and CDR2: MNHEY, SMNVEV (reference sequence). The CDR3 region is CASSTYTQETQYF. CDR3 sequence (DNA): TGTGCCAGCAGTACGTACACCCAAGAGACCCAGTACTTC.

Ten or more counts support this clonotype. The chain is built from TRBV15 and TRBJ2-5; TRBD1 matches at 7 bases. Trimming took 0 bases from V and 5 from J; bases not matched to a gene: 9. The CDR3 length is 16 residues. Germline V gene lookup returns CDR1 LNHNV and CDR2 YYDKDF (reference sequence). The CDR3, as DNA: TGTGCCACCAGCAGAGATGGGACAGAAGGTCAGGAGACCCAGTACTTC. Amino acid sequence: CATSRDGTEGQETQYF.

In its sample, this clonotype was seen many times. The chain carries TRBV5-1 and TRBJ1-5; D is unclear. Trimming removed 2 bases from V and 0 bases from J, with 6 bases in between. This CDR3 is built from 14 residues. Per germline, CDR1 SGHRS and CDR2 YFSETQ. CDR3 loop: CASSLDNSNQPQHF. DNA of the CDR3: TGCGCCAGCAGCTTAGATAATAGCAATCAGCCCCAGCATTTT.

This clonotype was recorded a few times. The CDR3 region is CAYEGGVSTDTQYF. The CDR3, as DNA: TGTGCCTATGAAGGGGGAGTAAGCACAGATACGCAGTATTTT. J is TRBJ2-3 and V is TRBV5-4, with D perhaps matching TRBD1 (6 bases). This CDR3 spans 14 amino acids. V was pared by 10 bases and J by 0 bases, with 15 bases between. Germline loops: CDR1 SGHNT, CDR2 YYREEE (reference sequence).

The sample holds many counts of this clonotype. V and J are TRBV6-5 and TRBJ1-5; D is possibly TRBD1 (6 bases). V lost 2 bases to trimming and J lost 0 bases, with 8 bases between them. The CDR3 consists of 15 residues. Germline V gene lookup returns CDR1 MNHEY and CDR2 SVGAGI. The CDR3: CASSYKDSSNQPQHF. CDR3 bases: TGTGCCAGCAGTTACAAGGACAGTAGCAATCAGCCCCAGCATTTT.

This clonotype was seen many times. The chain joins TRBV20-1 to TRBJ2-3; D is unresolved. This CDR3 region has 14 residues. In germline, CDR1 is DFQATT, CDR2 SNEGSKA (reference sequence). Trimming removed 1 base from V and 3 bases from J, with 11 bases in between. CDR3 in DNA: TGCAGTGCTAGAGGCCCTCCCCCAACAGATACGCAGTATTTT. Translating it yields CSARGPPPTDTQYF.